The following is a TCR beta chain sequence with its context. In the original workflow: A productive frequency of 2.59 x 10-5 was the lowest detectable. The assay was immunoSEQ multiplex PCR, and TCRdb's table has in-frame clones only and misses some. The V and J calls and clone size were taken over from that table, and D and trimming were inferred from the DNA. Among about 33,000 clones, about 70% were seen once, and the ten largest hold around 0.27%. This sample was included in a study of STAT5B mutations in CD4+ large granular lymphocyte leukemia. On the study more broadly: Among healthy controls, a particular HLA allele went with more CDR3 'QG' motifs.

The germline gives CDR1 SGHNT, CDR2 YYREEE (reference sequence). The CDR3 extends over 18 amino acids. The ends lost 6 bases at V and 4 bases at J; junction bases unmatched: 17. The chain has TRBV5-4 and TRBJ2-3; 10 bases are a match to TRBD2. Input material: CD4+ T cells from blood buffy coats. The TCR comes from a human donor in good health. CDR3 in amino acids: CASKHWGRLAGAADTQYF. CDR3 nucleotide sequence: TGTGCCAGCAAACATTGGGGGCGTCTAGCGGGGGCCGCAGATACGCAGTATTTT.